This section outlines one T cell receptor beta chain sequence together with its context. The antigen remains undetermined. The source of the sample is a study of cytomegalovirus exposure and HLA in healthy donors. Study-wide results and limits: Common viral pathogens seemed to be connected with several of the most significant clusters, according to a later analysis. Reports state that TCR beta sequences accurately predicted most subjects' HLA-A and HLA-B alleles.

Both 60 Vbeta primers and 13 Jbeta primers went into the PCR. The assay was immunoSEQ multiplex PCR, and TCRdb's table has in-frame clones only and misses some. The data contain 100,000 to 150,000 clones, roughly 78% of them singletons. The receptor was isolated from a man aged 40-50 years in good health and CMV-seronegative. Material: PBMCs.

The DNA of the CDR3 is TGTGCCAGCAGTGTTTCTAGCCCTACGAACACCGGGGAGCTGTTTTTT. It translates to CASSVSSPTNTGELFF. The chain recombines TRBV2 with TRBJ2-2; perhaps TRBD2 as D (5 bases). V lost 4 bases, J lost 0 bases, and 12 bases lay in between. The CDR3 has 16 amino acids. CDR1 and CDR2 (germline): SNHLY, FYNNEI.